A selection of T cell receptor beta chains follows, all from one sample in a study of blood T cell repertoires in COVID-19. Using immunoSEQ multiplex PCR, the repertoire was profiled, and TCRdb retains in-frame clones only, with some absent. The sample consists of about 240,000 clones, 82% of them appearing once. Source material: peripheral blood. These receptors were collected from a woman aged 60-75 years with active or convalescent COVID-19. Both conserved end residues are part of each CDR3. The D gene is left open where the match is weak. Expanded clones are given a class, and other clones once, few, many or no size at all.

j_call v_call d_call clone_size cdr3_nt cdr3_aa
TRBJ2-3 TRBV7-3 TRBD2 - TGTGCCAGCAGCCTCAATCCTAGCGGGGGGGCTAAAGATACGCAGTATTTT CASSLNPSGGAKDTQYF
TRBJ2-1 TRBV7-3 - - TGTGCCAGCAGCTTAGCGGGGAGCTCCTACAATGAGCAGTTCTTC CASSLAGSSYNEQFF
TRBJ2-3 TRBV19 - - TGTGCCAGTAGTACCTTTAGGGGAGATACGCAGTATTTT CASSTFRGDTQYF
TRBJ1-2 TRBV6-6 - once TGTGCCAGCAGTTGGGCTGATTATGGCTATGGCTACACCTTC CASSWADYGYGYTF
TRBJ1-2 TRBV5-6 - - TGTGCCAGCAGCTTGGGGACAGTTAACTATGGCTACACCTTC CASSLGTVNYGYTF
TRBJ1-5 TRBV29-1 TRBD1 - TGCAGCGTTGCCTCGGACAGGGGAACTCTACAGCCCCAGCATTTT CSVASDRGTLQPQHF
TRBJ2-1 TRBV7-9 TRBD2 - TGTGCCAGCAGCCCTGTAGCGGGGGCTTCCTACAATGAGCAGTTCTTC CASSPVAGASYNEQFF
TRBJ1-6 TRBV9 - many TGTGCCAGCAGCGTAGCGTCGGTGGGGGGAAATTCACCCCTCCACTTT CASSVASVGGNSPLHF
TRBJ2-7 TRBV19 TRBD1 - TGTGCCAGTAGTATAAACGTCGACAGGGGCGGTTATGGCTACGAGCAGTACTTC CASSINVDRGGYGYEQYF
TRBJ2-1 TRBV9 - few TGTGCCAGCAGCGACGGGGTCCACAATGAGCAGTTCTTC CASSDGVHNEQFF
TRBJ1-5 TRBV30 - - TGTGCCTGGAGTGTAGGATTCACGGGGGGCAATCAGCCCCAGCATTTT CAWSVGFTGGNQPQHF
TRBJ2-7 TRBV5-1 - - TGCGCCAGCAGCTCGGACTTCGAGCAGTACTTC CASSSDFEQYF
TRBJ2-5 TRBV20-1 - - TGCAGTGCTAGTCGTCAGAAGGAGACCCAGTACTTC CSASRQKETQYF
TRBJ1-6 TRBV4-3 - - TGCGCCAGCAGCCAGGGACTCTCCTACAGCCTCCACTTT CASSQGLSYSLHF
TRBJ1-6 TRBV30 - once TGTGCCTGGAGTGTCAGCGGGTTAAGTTCACCCCTCCACTTT CAWSVSGLSSPLHF
TRBJ1-1 TRBV2 - - TGTGCCAGCAACGACCAGGGATTAAACACTGAAGCTTTCTTT CASNDQGLNTEAFF
TRBJ1-1 TRBV6-4 - - TGTGCCATCAATGTCATAGCTTTCTTT CAINVIAFF
TRBJ2-3 TRBV7-6 TRBD2 - TGTGCCAGCAGCTTAGGCCCCGGGGGGGTAGATACGCAGTATTTT CASSLGPGGVDTQYF
TRBJ1-6 TRBV30 - - TGTGCCTGGAGCGGGTCTTTGGGTATTAATTCACCCCTCCACTTT CAWSGSLGINSPLHF
TRBJ2-7 TRBV6-1 TRBD2 - TGTGCCAGCAGTGATGTGGGGAGGGCTTACGAGCAGTACTTC CASSDVGRAYEQYF
TRBJ1-2 TRBV4-1 TRBD1 - TGCGCCAGCAGCCCCCACGCCGGACAGGGGGCCTATGGCTACACCTTC CASSPHAGQGAYGYTF
TRBJ2-7 TRBV7-9 - - TGTGCCAGCAGCTTATACAGCACTCCGGGGGAGCAGTACTTT CASSLYSTPGEQYF
TRBJ1-2 TRBV5-1 TRBD1 - TGCGCCAGCAGCCTATACGCTCCGGGACAGGCTTCCTATGGCTACACCTTC CASSLYAPGQASYGYTF
TRBJ2-2 TRBV6-6 - - TGTGCCAGCAGTTACTCGTACAGGGAGACGACCGGGGAGCTGTTTTTT CASSYSYRETTGELFF
TRBJ2-1 TRBV5-1 TRBD2 - TGCGCCAGCACCGATATAGGTGCTAGCGGGTCCTACAATGAGCAGTTCTTC CASTDIGASGSYNEQFF
TRBJ2-1 TRBV9 - once TGTGCCAGCAGCGTAGTAGGACTACCCGTCGATGAGCAGTTCTTC CASSVVGLPVDEQFF
TRBJ2-7 TRBV27 TRBD1 - TGTGCCAGCCAGAGGGGGAAAGGGACAGGTGTCTACGAGCAGTACTTC CASQRGKGTGVYEQYF
TRBJ1-1 TRBV18 - - TGTGCCAGCTCAGCTCAGGGGACCTCGGAGGAAGCTTTCTTT CASSAQGTSEEAFF
TRBJ2-7 TRBV7-9 - - TGTGCCAGCAGCCGAGGGGGTTCCGAGCAGTACTTC CASSRGGSEQYF
TRBJ2-1 TRBV27 - few TGTGCCAGCAGTCGCGGTGGCGGCTACAATGAGCAGTTCTTC CASSRGGGYNEQFF
TRBJ2-7 TRBV10-1 - - TGCGCCAGCGGGCCCATTGACCGGTCCTACGAGCAGTACTTC CASGPIDRSYEQYF
TRBJ2-5 TRBV19 TRBD1 few TGTGCCACTCTTCCTAGACAGGGGGCGGGAGAGACCCAGTACTTC CATLPRQGAGETQYF
TRBJ1-2 TRBV4-1 - once TGCGCCAGCAGTCAGGGTACATCCGGCTACACCTTC CASSQGTSGYTF
TRBJ2-1 TRBV28 - - TGTGCCAGCAGTCCCCCATTGGGCGCCTACAATGAGCAGTTCTTC CASSPPLGAYNEQFF
TRBJ1-3 TRBV19 - few TGTGCCAGTAGTATCCCCGGGACACCTGGAAACACCATATATTTT CASSIPGTPGNTIYF
TRBJ1-1 TRBV7-3 - - TGTGCCAGCAGCTCCCCGGGGACTGAAGCTTTCTTT CASSSPGTEAFF
TRBJ1-2 TRBV18 TRBD1 once TGTGCCAGCTCACCACCGGGCGACAGGGATGGCTACACCTTC CASSPPGDRDGYTF
TRBJ1-5 TRBV2 - few TGTGCCAGCAGCGCCCGGGGGGGGCTGAATCAGCCCCAGCATTTT CASSARGGLNQPQHF
TRBJ2-1 TRBV9 - few TGTGCCAGCAGGCCGGGGATGAGCTCCTACAATGAGCAGTTCTTC CASRPGMSSYNEQFF
TRBJ1-1 TRBV29-1 - few TGCAGCGCATCAGGGGTGGGGGACACTGAAGCTTTCTTT CSASGVGDTEAFF
TRBJ2-7 TRBV9 TRBD2 once TGTGCCAGCAGCTCCCGCGGGGGGGCCGAGCAGTACTTC CASSSRGGAEQYF